This T cell receptor (beta chain) stems from a study of technical replicates of blood from a handful of donors. The length of the CDR3 is 16 residues. In germline, CDR1 is SGHVS, CDR2 FQNEAQ. V shed 2 bases, J shed 3 bases, and the junction held 7 bases outside the gene matches. Assay: immunoSEQ multiplex PCR; the TCRdb copy retains only in-frame clones and omits some. The sample has 55,000 to 85,000 clones; around 97% are singletons. Material: T cells isolated from PBMCs. The J gene is TRBJ1-5, the V gene TRBV7-8, with 7 bases matching TRBD1. The receptor comes from a human donor in good health. The CDR3 here is CASSLWSQGINQPQHF. The CDR3 region has the DNA TGTGCCAGCAGCTTATGGTCACAGGGGATCAATCAGCCCCAGCATTTT.